This passage covers 2 T cell receptor beta chains from one sample sequenced in a study of low-dose radiotherapy and immunotherapy resistance in tumors. Alpha and beta chains were covered, as first-strand cDNA relied on TRAV- and TRBV-specific primers. It was with a constant-region primer and a V-primer adapter that TCRs were amplified over roughly 19 PCR cycles. TCRdb processed the reads anew with MiXCR; each CDR3 protein has one entry. The sample records some 11,000 distinct CDR3 sequences, approximately 55% being singletons. Receptors originate from a human donor with advanced metastatic prostate, ovarian, gallbladder or colorectal cancer (not recorded which). This table probably holds off-target reads from a library built for another chain.

Only a few counts were recorded for this clonotype. V usage is TRBV2 and J usage is TRBJ2-1, with D hard to call. Germline CDR1 and CDR2: SNHLY and FYNNEI. V was shortened by 8 bases and J by 13 bases, with 15 bases between the two germline ends. The CDR3 is made up of 11 amino acids. The CDR3 here is CASGIKGIQFF. The CDR3 DNA follows: TGTGCCAGCGGAATAAAGGGAATCCAGTTCTTC.

CDR3 in DNA: TGTGCCAGCAGCACGACAGTGAGCTACGAGCAGTACTTC. As protein: CASSTTVSYEQYF. The rearrangement links TRBV12-3 or TRBV12-4 to TRBJ2-7, with D possibly being TRBD1 (5 bases). Between the trimmed V and J ends, which lost 6 bases and 3 bases, there was a span of 12 bases. The CDR3 runs to 13 residues.